One T cell receptor (beta chain) is described in this entry. This clone was seen a few times. The antigen this receptor binds is unknown. Qualities for individual bases were not recorded, and no much larger clone is one base off. Other nucleotide sequences from this sample produce the same CDR3. The data derive from a study of PD-1 blockade in classical Hodgkin lymphoma (dated by TCRdb to 2020 to 2021). For context, the study as a whole: Nivolumab dosing was 3 mg/kg intravenously every 2 weeks, continuing until either disease progression or unacceptable toxicity. To define a peripheral blood immune signature of response to PD-1 blockade in classical Hodgkin lymphoma, the study combined TCR beta sequencing with CyTOF. The paper's findings and limits, for the study overall: The study was restricted to a single clinical trial cohort, and the causes of repertoire differences, possibly disease activity or prior therapy, were left undefined. Lower diversity was observed in patients in whom nivolumab was started less than 1 year after ASCT, and these patients were excluded from later analyses so that confounding by immune reconstitution would be avoided. Baseline diversity similar to that of newly diagnosed patients was observed in trial patients achieving complete response, whereas significantly lower diversity was observed in partial responders and progressors. By C4D1, a significant rise was seen in CD4+ TCR diversity but not in CD8+ TCR diversity (p=0.0027 vs p=0.16), and the rise was most apparent among complete responders (p=0.02). Baseline TCR diversity was reported to be lower in newly diagnosed patients than in healthy donors, and even lower in relapsed/refractory patients.

Spanning cysteine to phenylalanine, the CDR3 consists of 14 amino acids. Left in the record is the CDR3 DNA by itself, 42 bases read in frame from the first base. Trimming costs V 5 bases and J 0 bases, and their ends lie 10 bases apart. As encoded in the germline V gene, CDR1 is SGHVS while CDR2 is FQNEAQ. The Qiagen DNeasy kit was used to extract genomic DNA from unsorted PBMCs and from the negatively selected CD4+ and CD8+ fractions. Using primers that anneal to V and J segments, immunoSEQ multiplex PCR amplified the TCR beta CDR3 regions. Amplification bias was minimized using a synthetic immune receptor repertoire, and residual bias was removed computationally after sequencing. Turning to the authors' computational methods: Custom Python scripts were used to quantify repertoire diversity as the Shannon entropy index. The unsorted, CD4+ and CD8+ repertoires were each analyzed separately, with the exception of combined analyses, where CD4+ and CD8+ sequences were merged in silico. A clone counted as expanded when the clone's frequency after treatment rose at least 2-fold relative to C1D1, and clones undetected at baseline were given a pseudocount of 0.5. Singleton clones were defined as clones with 0 or 1 copy at C1D1, and non-singleton clones were defined as clones with 2 or more copies. Clones expanded in unsorted samples were annotated as CD4+, CD8+ or unknown by matching protein sequences in sorted samples from the same patient. Diversity changes from C1D1 to C4D1 were tested in paired samples using Wilcoxon tests. Entries here come from immuneACCESS through TCRdb and include only in-frame sequences with V and J called. Some clones fail to appear in such tables; in the studies checked, an unresolved V gene covers under half of the shortfall, and the cause of the remainder is unknown. For V, J and clone size, that table is used; D and trimming come from the DNA. Recorded for this sample are more than 50,000 clones; around 91% of them occurred a single time. The ten most abundant clones make up 15% of the sample.

The intended sense of this specimen's time point label: cycle 1 day 1 (C1D1), immediately before nivolumab initiation. Every trial patient had relapsed following autologous stem cell transplantation, and prior brentuximab vedotin exposure was what differed among cohorts A, B and C. The trial cohort was composed of about 54 patients with relapsed/refractory classical Hodgkin lymphoma, for whom complete response, partial response or progressive disease was recorded as best overall response. Trial patients were treated with single-agent nivolumab in the multi-cohort phase II CheckMate 205 trial. An independent review committee assessed best overall response by applying the 2007 International Working Group response criteria. Trial PBMCs were obtained immediately prior to nivolumab initiation (C1D1) and on therapy at cycle 2 day 1 and cycle 4 day 1. After peripheral blood was drawn into 8 mL Vacutainer Cell Preparation Tubes, PBMCs were isolated by centrifugation and then cryopreserved.

The origin of this receptor is a human donor with classical Hodgkin lymphoma. The sequencing used peripheral blood mononuclear cells (PBMCs), collected at baseline. Rearrangement joined TRBV7-8 to TRBJ1-1; there is no confident call for the D gene. The nucleotides are TGTGCCAGCAGCCCCACCGGAATGAACACTGAAGCTTTCTTT. Its translation reads: CASSPTGMNTEAFF.